These T cell receptor beta chains were read from a single sample in a study of beta chain features in type 1 diabetes. Sequencing used immunoSEQ multiplex PCR; TCRdb keeps in-frame clones, though not all of them. The data show about 150,000 clones, around 10% seen once. The sample taken for sequencing was central memory CD4+ T cells from blood. The receptors derive from a young man in good health. Both conserved end residues are trimmed from each CDR3. Each record gives: clone size, J gene, V gene, CDR3 length, CDR3 protein. Expanded clones get a size class; other rows say once, few or many, or leave the size out.

abundance: few; j_gene: TRBJ1-3; v_gene: TRBV5-1; len: 13; CDR3aa: ASSFSGTGGNTIY
abundance: -; j_gene: TRBJ2-3; v_gene: TRBV10-3; len: 10; CDR3aa: ATEGGTDTQY
abundance: -; j_gene: TRBJ1-2; v_gene: TRBV9; len: 13; CDR3aa: ASSVARGGSYGYT
abundance: many; j_gene: TRBJ2-1; v_gene: TRBV7-2; len: 12; CDR3aa: ASSFGLKDHEQF
abundance: few; j_gene: TRBJ2-3; v_gene: TRBV7-9; len: 13; CDR3aa: ASSLEQGFTDTQY
abundance: few; j_gene: TRBJ1-4; v_gene: TRBV9; len: 14; CDR3aa: ASSPDRGATNEKLF
abundance: once; j_gene: TRBJ1-3; v_gene: TRBV4-2; len: 13; CDR3aa: ASSQDPGTGNTIY
abundance: few; j_gene: TRBJ2-7; v_gene: TRBV28; len: 13; CDR3aa: ASSTPAGYSYEQY
abundance: many; j_gene: TRBJ2-5; v_gene: TRBV7-2; len: 11; CDR3aa: ASSRTSQETQY
abundance: few; j_gene: TRBJ1-1; v_gene: TRBV5-4; len: 11; CDR3aa: ASSPRPGSEAF
abundance: few; j_gene: TRBJ2-7; v_gene: TRBV5-1; len: 15; CDR3aa: ASSYDVGLVLSYEQY
abundance: -; j_gene: TRBJ2-7; v_gene: TRBV28; len: 12; CDR3aa: ASTRTSGSYEQY
abundance: -; j_gene: TRBJ1-2; v_gene: TRBV2; len: 11; CDR3aa: ASRSDSLYGYT
abundance: -; j_gene: TRBJ1-5; v_gene: TRBV28; len: 9; CDR3aa: ASTKGGIEH
abundance: few; j_gene: TRBJ1-2; v_gene: TRBV6-5; len: 13; CDR3aa: ASSFGQGAFYGYT
abundance: many; j_gene: TRBJ2-3; v_gene: TRBV7-7; len: 11; CDR3aa: ASSWGRGDTQY